Below, one T cell receptor beta chain is given with its context. As processed by the authors: Estimates of nucleated cell counts were drawn from the amplification of reference gene primers. The table came from immunoSEQ multiplex PCR; TCRdb's copy has only in-frame clones and leaves some out. That table furnishes V, J and clone size, whereas the DNA furnished D and trimming. Among under 200,000 clones, around 83% were seen once, and the ten largest hold roughly 18%. The data were taken from a study of blood T cell repertoires in COVID-19. Per germline, CDR1 GTSNPN and CDR2 SVGIG (reference sequence). This CDR3 is built from 13 residues. The junction had 1 base not matched to a gene; V was cut back by 0 bases and J by 4 bases.

This chain joins TRBV30 and TRBJ2-3, with 7 bases aligning to TRBD1. This TCR derives from a woman in her seventies who had recovered from COVID-19. The source material was peripheral blood. For the CDR3, the DNA is TGTGCCTGGAGTGTACAGGGGCCAGATACGCAGTATTTT. Translated, it gives CAWSVQGPDTQYF. Supplemented by reference TRBV30 and TRBJ2-3, the full variable domain reads SQTIHQWPATLVQPVGSPLSLECTVEGTSNPNLYWYRQAAGRGLQLLFYSVGIGQISSEVPQNLSASRPQDRQFILSSKKLLLSDSGFYLCAWSVQGPDTQYFGPGTRLTVL.